The 3 T cell receptor beta chains in this list originate from one sample, sequenced in a study of CD8+CD57+ T cells in acquired aplastic anemia. The template for TCR beta VDJ and CDR3 sequence profiling was genomic DNA. TCRdb processed the reads anew with MiXCR; each CDR3 protein has one entry. This table has 110,000 or so distinct CDR3 sequences, over 55% appearing once. Patients chosen for sequencing had CD8+CD57+ cells that had expanded, as shown by flow cytometry. The sequenced material came from sorted CD4+, CD8+, or CD8+CD57+ T cells (not recorded which) from PBMCs. All receptors derive from a human donor with aplastic anemia.

The table lists this clonotype with many counts. The rearrangement uses TRBV6-2 or TRBV6-3 and TRBJ2-7, with 7 bases that match TRBD1. The CDR3 is 15 amino acids. V dropped 6 bases and J dropped 2; count of bases not matched to a gene: 10. Germline CDR1 MNHEY, CDR2 SVGEGT. The CDR3 sequence: CASREIRDSPYEQYF. The DNA for the CDR3 is TGTGCCAGCAGAGAGATCCGGGACAGCCCCTACGAGCAGTACTTC.

This clonotype was seen at least ten times. The chain is built from TRBV19 and TRBJ2-7, with D tentatively TRBD1 or TRBD2 (5 bases each). CDR1 is LNHDA and CDR2 is SQIVND in the germline V gene (reference sequence). Trimming pared 4 bases from V and 3 bases from J, leaving 16 bases between. This CDR3 comprises 15 residues. CDR3 loop: CASSRGIGAHYEQYF. In DNA form, the CDR3 reads TGTGCCAGTAGTAGAGGGATCGGGGCCCACTACGAGCAGTACTTC.

This chain links TRBV11-2 with TRBJ2-5, with D maybe TRBD1 (6 bases). Trimming removed 5 bases at V and 3 bases at J, with 22 bases between. The length of the CDR3 is 17 residues. Germline values: CDR1 SGHAT, CDR2 FQNNGV. The CDR3 DNA sequence: TGTGCCAGCAGCCCGTCGAGGGGGAGTCTAGTCAAAGAGACCCAGTACTTC. Protein sequence: CASSPSRGSLVKETQYF.